The 22 T cell receptor beta chains below all came from one sample that was sequenced in a study of CD8 T cells in ankylosing spondylitis. TCRdb passed the 5' RACE reads through MiXCR, listing each CDR3 protein once. Among 150,000 to 250,000 distinct CDR3 sequences listed, roughly 13% were seen once. Sequenced sample: blood, either unsorted or a sorted T cell fraction (not recorded which). Receptor source: a male donor with ankylosing spondylitis or in good health (not recorded which).

In this sample, this clonotype turned up a few times. The chain links TRBV29-1 to TRBJ2-7, with no clear D. The CDR3 runs 13 residues. Looked up from germline, CDR1 is SQVTM and CDR2 is ANQGSEA. Trimming stripped 7 bases from V and 6 bases from J, with 19 bases between. CDR3 nucleotide sequence: TGCAGCGCCGATCCCATGGCAACGGGCGAGCAGTACTTC. Its translation is CSADPMATGEQYF.

The chain has TRBV20-1 and TRBJ2-7; D is uncertain. This CDR3 spans 12 amino acids. From germline, CDR1 is DFQATT and CDR2 SNEGSKA (reference sequence). V was cut by 3 bases and J by 2 bases, with 8 bases left in between. The CDR3, as DNA: TGCAGTGCTAGGGTCGGTCCCTACGAGCAGTACTTC. Its translation is CSARVGPYEQYF.

The rearrangement uses TRBV30 and TRBJ1-6; no firm D call. V gave up 0 bases and J gave up 7 bases, with 13 bases separating them. Germline assignment: CDR1 GTSNPN and CDR2 SVGIG (reference sequence). The CDR3 is made up of 15 amino acids. CDR3 sequence: CAWSVTSARNSPLHF. As DNA, the CDR3 is TGTGCCTGGAGTGTCACCTCGGCTCGAAATTCACCCCTCCACTTT.

This clonotype was picked up a small number of times. The chain recombines TRBV11-1 with TRBJ2-1, with TRBD1 matching 11 bases. V was pared by 1 base and J by 7 bases, with 12 bases of the junction left unmatched. Looked up from germline, CDR1 is SGHAT and CDR2 is FQDESV (reference sequence). The CDR3 spans 18 residues. In DNA form, the CDR3 reads TGTGCCAGCAGCTTAGTTGGACAGGGGGCATTTGTCGATAATGAGCAGTTCTTC. Protein sequence: CASSLVGQGAFVDNEQFF.

Only a few counts were recorded for this clonotype. CDR3 sequence reads: CASSQDYWTSTDTQYF. CDR3 sequence (DNA): TGCGCCAGCAGCCAAGATTACTGGACTAGCACAGATACGCAGTATTTT. This chain joins TRBV4-1 and TRBJ2-3; the D gene is possibly TRBD2 (5 bases). Germline V gene lookup returns CDR1 MGHRA and CDR2 YSYEKL. This CDR3 spans 16 amino acids. Trimming left V 0 bases short and J 0 bases short, with 10 bases between.

The chain uses TRBV12-3 or TRBV12-4 and TRBJ1-1, with D hard to call. CDR3 length equals 10 residues. V shed 2 bases and J shed 7 bases, with 2 bases lying between them. CDR3 bases: TGTGCCAGCAGTTTATTTGAAGCTTTCTTT. This encodes CASSLFEAFF.

This clonotype was counted only a few times. Relative to the germline gene, one junction end is altered; a read error may explain this. The V call is TRBV7-9, the J call TRBJ1-1; D gene unclear. This CDR3 comprises 14 residues. Germline lookup yields CDR1 SEHNR and CDR2 FQNEAQ (reference sequence). This chain's CDR3 is CSSSSLGGNTEAFF. The CDR3 DNA reads as TGTTCCAGCAGCTCCCTGGGCGGCAACACTGAAGCTTTCTTT. Drawing the rest from reference TRBV7-9 and TRBJ1-1, the complete variable domain is DTGVSQNPRHKITKRGQNVTFRCDPISEHNRLYWYRQTLGQGPEFLTYFQNEAQLEKSRLLSDRFSAERPKGSFSTLEIQRTEQGDSAMYLCSSSSLGGNTEAFFGQGTRLTVV.

The V call is TRBV4-1, the J call TRBJ1-2; D might be TRBD1 (6 bases). The length of the CDR3 is 15 residues. V lost 4 bases, J lost 4 bases, and 16 bases lay in between. CDR1 MGHRA and CDR2 YSYEKL come from the germline V gene. Written as DNA, the CDR3 is TGCGCCAGCAGCCTCTTGACAGGTTCGGGCTATGGCTACACCTTC. Translating it yields CASSLLTGSGYGYTF.

The CDR3: CASSHRVAGGDTGELFF. The CDR3 DNA follows: TGTGCCAGCAGCCACCGTGTAGCGGGAGGCGACACCGGGGAGCTGTTTTTT. V is TRBV7-9 and J is TRBJ2-2; 10 nucleotides match TRBD2. V shed 5 bases, J shed 3 bases, and the junction held 9 bases outside the gene matches. The CDR3 covers 17 residues. Germline V gene lookup returns CDR1 SEHNR and CDR2 FQNEAQ (reference sequence).

This clonotype was found a few times. The rearrangement uses TRBV7-4 and TRBJ1-1; D call uncertain. The CDR3 totals 14 residues. The germline V and J ends were trimmed by 1 base and 9 bases, with 15 bases remaining between them. CDR1 is SGHVT and CDR2 is SQSDAQ in the germline V gene. The DNA of the CDR3 is TGTGCCAGCAGCTTAGACCCCCAGGTGCTGAAAGCTTTCTTT. Its translation: CASSLDPQVLKAFF.

This clonotype was observed a handful of times. The chain joins TRBV5-1 to TRBJ1-5; D possibly corresponds to TRBD1 (5 bases). In germline, CDR1 is SGHRS, CDR2 YFSETQ. This CDR3 contains 18 residues. The V and J ends lost 4 bases and 0 bases respectively, with 20 bases between them. CDR3 residues: CASSPGGSGSYSNQPQHF. For the CDR3, the DNA is TGCGCCAGCAGCCCGGGAGGCTCAGGGAGTTATAGCAATCAGCCCCAGCATTTT.

This clonotype has a handful of counts. This chain joins TRBV7-2 and TRBJ2-7; D unclear. The V end lost 3 bases, the J end lost 6 bases, and 12 bases lay between the germline ends. CDR1 is SGHTA, CDR2 FQGNSA, per germline. The CDR3 loop spans 13 amino acids. The CDR3 region is CASSFYGDFEQYF. CDR3 sequence (DNA): TGTGCCAGCAGCTTCTATGGAGATTTCGAGCAGTACTTC.

CDR3 nucleotides: TGCGCCAGCAGCCAAGGGATGTCAGGGAGCGCCGGGGAGCTGTTTTTT. Amino acids: CASSQGMSGSAGELFF. The chain links TRBV4-1 to TRBJ2-2, with D possibly called TRBD1 or TRBD2 (5 bases each). Trimming took off 1 base at V and 6 bases at J, with 15 bases between the two ends. Germline V CDR1 and CDR2: MGHRA, YSYEKL. The CDR3 length is 16 residues.

This chain joins TRBV25-1 and TRBJ1-1, with 9 bases fitting TRBD1. The J segment lost 0 bases and the V segment lost 4 bases, leaving 0 bases of the junction unmatched. This CDR3 has 14 residues. Germline CDR1 reads MGHDK; CDR2 reads SYGVNS. CDR3 in amino acids: CASSGTGVNTEAFF. The CDR3 DNA reads TGTGCCAGCAGTGGGACAGGGGTGAACACTGAAGCTTTCTTT.

This clonotype was detected ten times or more. Lacking the conserved final phenylalanine or tryptophan, this CDR3 likely reflects a read error. The DNA is left out, because the CDR3 cannot be placed on it with certainty; the CDR3 is given as TCRdb lists it. V is TRBV5-1 and J is TRBJ2-4; the DNA was not compared with TRBD1, the D call given in the table. Germline V lookup: CDR1 SGHRS, CDR2 YFSETQ. The CDR3 has 10 amino acids, counting both end residues. The CDR3 spells CASSFRTGCI.

Many counts were recorded for this clonotype. The chain is built from TRBV7-9 and TRBJ2-1; 8 bases align to TRBD1. Germline CDR1 SEHNR, CDR2 FQNEAQ (reference sequence). Trimming cost V 4 bases and J 2 bases; bases outside gene matches: 10. CDR3 length: 17 amino acids. CDR3 amino acids: CASSSPRQGNPYNEQFF. CDR3 bases: TGTGCCAGCAGCTCGCCCCGACAGGGGAATCCCTACAATGAGCAGTTCTTC.

At least ten counts were recorded for this clonotype. This sequence joins TRBV27 and TRBJ2-1; 13 nucleotides line up with TRBD2. The trim removed 8 bases at V and 4 bases at J, leaving 5 bases unmatched. This CDR3 comprises 15 residues. Germline CDR1 and CDR2: MNHEY and SMNVEV (reference sequence). The CDR3 here is CASAPGLAGYNEQFF. The DNA for the CDR3 is TGTGCCAGCGCCCCGGGACTAGCGGGGTACAATGAGCAGTTCTTC.

This clonotype turned up a few times. The chain employs TRBV12-3 or TRBV12-4 and TRBJ2-3; 8 nucleotides align to TRBD2. This CDR3 has 15 amino acids. V dropped 4 bases and J dropped 1; count of bases not matched to a gene: 4. The CDR3 reads CASSSLTSGTDTQYF. The CDR3 DNA reads TGTGCCAGCAGTTCTCTGACTAGCGGCACAGATACGCAGTATTTT.

The chain has TRBV2 and TRBJ1-2, with D unclear. CDR3 length: 13 residues. V lost 7 bases and J 4 bases, leaving 13 bases between the germline ends. The germline CDR1 and CDR2 sequences are SNHLY and FYNNEI. The CDR3 DNA reads as TGTGCCAGCACCCTCGGAGAGGGCTATGGCTACACCTTC. Its translation is CASTLGEGYGYTF.

This clonotype has more than one count but fewer than ten. The chain combines TRBV11-3 with TRBJ1-1; the D is unclear. V lost 3 bases, J lost 0 bases, and 14 bases lay in between. The CDR3 has 16 amino acids. Per the germline V gene, CDR1 is SGHNT and CDR2 is YENEEA. The CDR3 region is CASSLGSARLNTEAFF. CDR3 nucleotide sequence: TGTGCCAGCAGCTTGGGCAGCGCTCGATTGAACACTGAAGCTTTCTTT.

There are a few counts of this clonotype. This sequence joins TRBV2 and TRBJ2-1; 8 nucleotides match TRBD2. The germline CDR1 and CDR2 sequences are SNHLY and FYNNEI. The V and J ends lost 5 bases and 0 bases, in that order; junction bases with no gene match: 3. This CDR3 has 15 residues. The CDR3 DNA is TGTGCCAGCAGTCCACTAGCGGACTCCTACAATGAGCAGTTCTTC. It is translated as CASSPLADSYNEQFF.

This clonotype was found a few times. This chain links TRBV19 with TRBJ2-3; no definite D call. The CDR3 runs 13 residues. The germline V and J ends were trimmed by 8 bases and 3 bases, with 12 bases remaining between them. From germline, CDR1 is LNHDA and CDR2 SQIVND (reference sequence). CDR3: CASRVMGTDTQYF. CDR3 DNA: TGTGCCAGTCGGGTCATGGGTACAGATACGCAGTATTTT.